Here is one T cell receptor beta chain with its context. Germline and junction disagree at one end, which may indicate a read error. This specimen belongs to a study of blood T cells in healthy people across ages. Alongside a J-beta primer mix, a sample-barcoded 5' primer served in a second PCR lasting about 7 to 11 cycles. TCRdb recomputed calls from the 5' RACE reads with MiXCR, one row per CDR3 protein. Of about 730,000 distinct CDR3 sequences listed, 40% to 45% are singletons. Total RNA extraction produced at least 6 micrograms (per sample) for the study. The receptor's source is a woman aged 55-69 years in good health. The sample taken for sequencing was blood.

CDR3 in amino acids: CAGSAFGANEQFF. In nucleotides, the CDR3 is TGCGCCGGCAGCGCCTTTGGGGCCAATGAGCAGTTCTTC. This sequence joins TRBV10-2 and TRBJ2-1, with D possibly matching TRBD1 (5 bases). This CDR3 is built from 13 residues. Germline-derived CDR1 and CDR2 are WSHSY and SAAADI.